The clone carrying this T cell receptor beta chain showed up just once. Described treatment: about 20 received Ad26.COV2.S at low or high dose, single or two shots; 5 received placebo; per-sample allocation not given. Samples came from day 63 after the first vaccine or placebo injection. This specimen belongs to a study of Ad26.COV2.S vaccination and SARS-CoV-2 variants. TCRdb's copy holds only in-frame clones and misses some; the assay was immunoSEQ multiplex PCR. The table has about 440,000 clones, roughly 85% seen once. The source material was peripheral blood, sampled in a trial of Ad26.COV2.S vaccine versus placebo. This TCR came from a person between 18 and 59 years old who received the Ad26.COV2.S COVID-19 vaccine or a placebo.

In DNA form, the CDR3 reads TGTGCCAGCAGCCAACAGGGACATGAGCAGTTCTTC. This codes for CASSQQGHEQFF. The chain couples TRBV5-6 to TRBJ2-1, with D tentatively TRBD1 (6 bases). This CDR3 is 12 amino acids long. Deletions cut 4 bases from V and 8 bases from J, with 10 bases between. Germline V gene lookup returns CDR1 SGHDT and CDR2 YYEEEE.